The 23 T cell receptor beta chains presented below share a single source sample, sequenced in a study of blood T cell repertoires in COVID-19. Libraries were prepared by immunoSEQ multiplex PCR; TCRdb keeps only in-frame clonotypes and omits some of them. The table lists some 340,000 clones, around 87% of them singletons, with less than 6% in the top ten. Material: PBMCs or T cells enriched from blood (not recorded which). These receptors originate from a woman aged 30 to 39 who had recovered from COVID-19.

V usage is TRBV3-1 (or the pseudogene TRBV3-2) and J usage is TRBJ1-2, with no clear D. Germline V gene data show CDR1 as LGHDT and CDR2 as YNNKEL (reference sequence). V lost 1 base and J 2 bases, leaving 8 bases between the germline ends. The CDR3 spans 14 residues. The CDR3 region is CASSQGRPNYGYTF. CDR3 DNA sequence: TGTGCCAGCAGCCAAGGGAGACCGAACTATGGCTACACCTTC.

The chain uses TRBV5-1 and TRBJ1-2; D perhaps matches TRBD1 (6 bases). The ends were cut back, 0 bases at V and 8 bases at J, with 20 bases in the middle. Germline V gene sequence: CDR1 SGHRS, CDR2 YFSETQ. The CDR3 has 16 residues. The CDR3: CASSLDSGGAIGGYTF. Written as DNA, the CDR3 is TGCGCCAGCAGCTTGGATAGTGGGGGCGCCATTGGCGGCTACACCTTC.

The J gene is TRBJ2-7, the V gene TRBV12-3 or TRBV12-4, with D perhaps TRBD2 (5 bases). V was shortened by 5 bases and J by 6 bases, with 14 bases between the two germline ends. The CDR3 runs to 13 residues. In nucleotides, the CDR3 is TGTGCCAGCAGTAGAGGAGGCTCCAGCGAGCAGTACTTC. It codes for CASSRGGSSEQYF.

This rearrangement joins TRBV11-2 to TRBJ2-7; D is perhaps TRBD1 (6 bases). The ends were cut back, 5 bases at V and 4 bases at J, with 15 bases in the middle. This CDR3 contains 14 residues. The germline gives CDR1 SGHAT, CDR2 FQNNGV. The CDR3 nucleotides are TGTGCCAGCAGCGCACAGCCACAGGGATACGAGCAGTACTTC. Residues: CASSAQPQGYEQYF.

This CDR3 reads CASSWTVTDTQYF. DNA for the CDR3: TGTGCCAGCAGTTGGACAGTCACAGATACGCAGTATTTT. The chain carries TRBV12-3 or TRBV12-4 and TRBJ2-3; D may be TRBD1 (6 bases). There are 13 residues in the CDR3. V lost 4 bases to trimming and J lost 2 bases, with 7 bases between them.

This clone appeared a few times. The chain recombines TRBV28 with TRBJ1-1; no definite D call. The ends were cut back, 8 bases at V and 0 bases at J, with 19 bases in the middle. This CDR3 is 16 amino acids long. Germline-derived CDR1 and CDR2 are MDHEN and SYDVKM. CDR3 sequence: CASGNPRVGVNTEAFF. CDR3 DNA sequence: TGTGCCAGCGGCAACCCTCGTGTTGGAGTGAACACTGAAGCTTTCTTT.

The genes are TRBV11-2 and TRBJ2-1, with 16 bases lining up with TRBD2. The CDR3 sequence is 15 residues long. V was clipped by 6 bases and J by 5 bases; unmatched bases: 1. In germline, CDR1 is SGHAT, CDR2 FQNNGV. DNA of the CDR3: TGTGCCAGCAGGGGACTAGCGGGGGGGCACAATGAGCAGTTCTTC. As protein: CASRGLAGGHNEQFF.

This clone occurred once. The chain recombines TRBV7-8 with TRBJ2-7; D perhaps matches TRBD2 (6 bases). CDR3 length: 15 amino acids. V was cut by 5 bases and J by 3 bases, with 17 bases left in between. Germline CDR1 SGHVS, CDR2 FQNEAQ. The CDR3 loop reads CASSRGGEPHYEQYF. The CDR3 DNA reads as TGTGCCAGCAGCCGGGGAGGAGAACCCCACTACGAGCAGTACTTC.

The gene calls are TRBV2 and TRBJ1-5; tentative D call: TRBD1 (5 bases). The germline V gene has CDR1 SNHLY and CDR2 FYNNEI. The CDR3 is 13 amino acids. Between the trimmed V and J ends, which lost 1 base and 9 bases, there was a span of 10 bases. The DNA for the CDR3 is TGTGCCAGCAGTGAAGGGGGCCTTGGGCCCCAGCATTTT. It translates to CASSEGGLGPQHF.

For this clone: One end of the junction varies from germline; a read error may be responsible. This chain connects TRBV12-3 or TRBV12-4 to TRBJ1-2; D not certain. The CDR3 has 10 amino acids. This chain's CDR3 is CASREPSRGF. The CDR3 DNA is TGTGCCAGCAGGGAACCGTCCCGGGGATTC.

Only one count was recorded for this clone. The genes are TRBV5-1 and TRBJ1-1, with a possible D match to TRBD1 (6 bases). V was shortened by 4 bases and J by 2 bases, with 12 bases between the two germline ends. The V gene's germline CDR1 is SGHRS and CDR2 YFSETQ. There are 14 residues in the CDR3. CDR3 nucleotides: TGCGCCAGCAGCGCCCGACAGGAAAACACTGAAGCTTTCTTT. Translated, it gives CASSARQENTEAFF.

This rearrangement joins TRBV6-2 or TRBV6-3 to TRBJ2-2; D gene ambiguous. Trimming took 2 bases from V and 8 from J, leaving 9 bases between them. The V gene's germline CDR1 is MNHEY and CDR2 SVGEGT. There are 13 residues in the CDR3. The CDR3 region has the DNA TGTGCCAGCAGTTACCGACTCTCGGGGGAGCTGTTTTTT. Protein product: CASSYRLSGELFF.

The chain employs TRBV5-1 and TRBJ2-5, with 8 positions matching TRBD2. Trimming at V came to 4 bases and at J to 5 bases, leaving 10 bases not matched to a gene. CDR1 is SGHRS and CDR2 is YFSETQ in the germline V gene. The CDR3 consists of 15 residues. The CDR3 DNA is TGCGCCAGCAGCCCAGGACTAGCCAATGGGGAGACCCAGTACTTC. It codes for CASSPGLANGETQYF.

The rearrangement joins TRBV7-9 to TRBJ2-7, with 7 positions matching TRBD1. Germline CDR1 reads SEHNR; CDR2 reads FQNEAQ (reference sequence). The length of the CDR3 is 17 residues. J gave up 0 bases and V 1 base, and 9 bases lay outside the gene matches. CDR3 DNA: TGTGCCAGCAGCTTAGAGGGGGCAGGGACGATCTCCTACGAGCAGTACTTC. This gives the protein CASSLEGAGTISYEQYF.

This clone appeared a single time. V gene TRBV10-3 combines with J gene TRBJ2-2; D perhaps matches TRBD2 (6 bases). This CDR3 is 16 amino acids long. CDR1 is ENHRY and CDR2 is SYGVKD in the germline V gene. V was pared by 0 bases and J by 6 bases, with 14 bases between. CDR3 protein: CAISESGAGRSGELFF. The CDR3 nucleotides read TGTGCCATCAGTGAGTCCGGGGCGGGGCGGTCCGGGGAGCTGTTTTTT.

DNA of the CDR3: TGTGCCAGCAGCACAGGGGGAACTAATGAAAAACTGTTTTTT. Protein product: CASSTGGTNEKLFF. The chain joins TRBV7-8 to TRBJ1-4; 8 positions match TRBD1. Per germline, CDR1 SGHVS and CDR2 FQNEAQ. The CDR3 is 14 residues long. V lost 5 bases, J lost 1 base, and 0 bases stayed unmatched.

The chain carries TRBV7-3 and TRBJ1-1, with 7 bases identical to TRBD1. The trim removed 3 bases at V and 1 base at J, leaving 2 bases unmatched. This CDR3 comprises 14 residues. CDR1 and CDR2 from the germline V gene are SGHTA and FQGTGA. DNA of the CDR3: TGTGCCAGCAGCTTTACAGGGGCGAACACTGAAGCTTTCTTT. This sequence encodes CASSFTGANTEAFF.

The rearrangement links TRBV3-1 (or the pseudogene TRBV3-2) to TRBJ1-1, with D perhaps TRBD1 (5 bases). V gave up 1 base and J gave up 3 bases, with 9 bases separating them. The CDR3 length is 14 residues. From germline, CDR1 is LGHDT and CDR2 YNNKEL (reference sequence). CDR3 sequence reads: CASSQAGGDTEAFF. In DNA form, the CDR3 reads TGTGCCAGCAGCCAAGCGGGGGGTGACACTGAAGCTTTCTTT.

The rearrangement uses TRBV15 and TRBJ1-3; D remains ambiguous. The germline V gene has CDR1 LNHNV and CDR2 YYDKDF (reference sequence). The CDR3 runs 16 residues. V was shortened by 0 bases and J by 0 bases, with 9 bases between the two germline ends. This chain's CDR3 is CATSRDPGPSGNTIYF. CDR3 bases: TGTGCCACCAGCAGAGATCCTGGCCCCTCTGGAAACACCATATATTTT.

J is TRBJ2-6 and V is TRBV10-3, with D maybe TRBD2 (6 bases). The CDR3 has 16 amino acids. V was clipped by 0 bases and J by 1 base, with 7 bases between them. Germline V gives CDR1 ENHRY, CDR2 SYGVKD. The CDR3: CAISESGGSGANVLTF. The CDR3 bases are TGTGCCATCAGTGAGTCGGGGGGTTCTGGGGCCAACGTCCTGACTTTC.

The genes are TRBV6-6 and TRBJ1-1; maybe TRBD1 (5 bases). Germline lookup yields CDR1 MNHNY and CDR2 SVGAGI (reference sequence). This CDR3 spans 16 amino acids. V lost 0 bases and J 0 bases, leaving 11 bases between the germline ends. The CDR3 nucleotides read TGTGCCAGCAGTTACTCGAGACAGCTCCTGAACACTGAAGCTTTCTTT. Its translation: CASSYSRQLLNTEAFF.

The rearrangement uses TRBV7-6 and TRBJ1-2; D unresolved. CDR3 size: 13 residues. V was shortened by 3 bases and J by 3 bases, with 8 bases between the two germline ends. CDR1 and CDR2 from the germline V gene are SGHVS and FNYEAQ. Here the CDR3 reads CASSFSEYYGYTF. The DNA of the CDR3 is TGTGCCAGCAGCTTCTCAGAATACTATGGCTACACCTTC.

In DNA, the CDR3 is TGTGCCAGCAGCGGTAAACGCGACTCGAGCTCTGGAAACACCATATATTTT. It yields the protein CASSGKRDSSSGNTIYF. The chain couples TRBV9 to TRBJ1-3; D remains ambiguous. This CDR3 comprises 17 residues. V shed 3 bases and J shed 0 bases, with 16 bases lying between them. Germline V gene sequence: CDR1 SGDLS, CDR2 YYNGEE. The variable domain in full, with the rest retrieved from reference TRBV9 and TRBJ1-3, is DSGVTQTPKHLITATGQRVTLRCSPRSGDLSVYWYQQSLDQGLQFLIQYYNGEERAKGNILERFSAQQFPDLHSELNLSSLELGDSALYFCASSGKRDSSSGNTIYFGEGSWLTVV.